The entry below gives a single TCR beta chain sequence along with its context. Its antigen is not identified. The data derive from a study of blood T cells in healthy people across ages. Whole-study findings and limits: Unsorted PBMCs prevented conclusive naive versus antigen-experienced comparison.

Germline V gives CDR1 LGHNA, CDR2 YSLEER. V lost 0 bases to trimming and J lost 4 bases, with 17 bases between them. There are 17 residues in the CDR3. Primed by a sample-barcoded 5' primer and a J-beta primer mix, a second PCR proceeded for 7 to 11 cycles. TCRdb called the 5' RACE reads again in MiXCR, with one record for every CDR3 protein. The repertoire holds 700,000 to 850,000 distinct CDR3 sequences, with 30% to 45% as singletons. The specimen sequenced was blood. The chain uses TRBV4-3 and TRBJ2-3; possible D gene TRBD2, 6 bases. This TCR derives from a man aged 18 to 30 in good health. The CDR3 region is CASSQDRGTASADTQYF. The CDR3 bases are TGCGCCAGCAGCCAAGATCGGGGGACGGCTAGCGCAGATACGCAGTATTTT.